Each of the 11 T cell receptor beta chains below was sequenced from the same sample in a study of blood T cell repertoires in COVID-19. TCRdb's copy holds only in-frame clones and misses some; the assay was immunoSEQ multiplex PCR. Of around 98,000 clones listed, around 82% are singletons. The sample consisted of peripheral blood. These receptors all stem from a man aged 65-85 years with active or convalescent COVID-19.

This chain uses TRBV11-3 with TRBJ1-1; the match to TRBD1 covers 7 bases. Trimming at V came to 3 bases and at J to 1 base, leaving 5 bases not matched to a gene. CDR3 length: 15 amino acids. Germline loops: CDR1 SGHNT, CDR2 YENEEA. This CDR3 reads CASSFGGTANTEAFF. CDR3 coding DNA: TGTGCCAGCAGCTTCGGCGGGACAGCGAACACTGAAGCTTTCTTT.

The genes are TRBV25-1 and TRBJ2-2; the match to TRBD1 covers 7 bases. Germline values: CDR1 MGHDK, CDR2 SYGVNS. The CDR3 is made up of 13 amino acids. Trimming at V came to 4 bases and at J to 5 bases, leaving 1 base not matched to a gene. CDR3 coding DNA: TGTGCCAGCAGTGGGGACAGTACCGGGGAGCTGTTTTTT. Translated, it gives CASSGDSTGELFF.

The chain combines TRBV7-2 with TRBJ2-7; a possible D gene is TRBD2 (7 bases). CDR3 length: 14 residues. Germline V lookup: CDR1 SGHTA, CDR2 FQGNSA. Trimming shortened V by 7 bases and J by 2 bases, and 15 bases separated the two germline ends. CDR3 nucleotides: TGTGCCAGCACCAAAGGGGGGGGTACCTACGAGCAGTACTTC. Translation gives CASTKGGGTYEQYF.

V usage is TRBV27 and J usage is TRBJ2-5; 10 nucleotides line up with TRBD2. The germline CDR1 and CDR2 sequences are MNHEY and SMNVEV (reference sequence). After removal of 2 bases from V and 5 bases from J, the junction contained 8 bases not matched to a gene. The length of the CDR3 is 16 residues. CDR3 coding DNA: TGTGCCAGCAGTTTAGGAAGCGGGGGGGCCAGGGAGACCCAGTACTTC. Translating it yields CASSLGSGGARETQYF.

The V gene is TRBV27, the J gene TRBJ2-2; 7 nucleotides match TRBD1. V shed 3 bases and J 5 bases; nucleotides not matched to a gene: 9. Germline CDR1 and CDR2: MNHEY and SMNVEV (reference sequence). The CDR3 covers 16 residues. Written as DNA, the CDR3 is TGTGCCAGCAGTTTCGGGTGGGACAGTCAAACCGGGGAGCTGTTTTTT. Translating gives CASSFGWDSQTGELFF.

J is TRBJ2-2 and V is TRBV30; TRBD1 is a possible D gene (6 bases). The CDR3 extends over 14 amino acids. The V gene lost 3 bases and the J gene lost 5 bases, with 13 bases spanning the gap. The germline V gene has CDR1 GTSNPN and CDR2 SVGIG (reference sequence). The CDR3 DNA sequence: TGTGCCTGGAGGTCACAGGGTTATACCGGGGAGCTGTTTTTT. Its translation: CAWRSQGYTGELFF.

The J gene is TRBJ2-7, the V gene TRBV10-3; TRBD2 is a possible D gene (6 bases). Germline CDR1 and CDR2: ENHRY and SYGVKD. CDR3 length: 12 residues. V was trimmed by 4 bases and J by 4 bases, leaving 8 bases between them. This chain's CDR3 is CAISAGGYEQYF. The CDR3 DNA reads as TGTGCCATCAGTGCCGGGGGTTACGAGCAGTACTTC.

The chain carries TRBV6-4 and TRBJ1-2, with 8 bases identical to TRBD1. The V and J ends lost 7 bases and 4 bases, in that order; junction bases with no gene match: 8. This CDR3 spans 14 amino acids. Looked up from germline, CDR1 is MRHNA and CDR2 is SNTAGT. The CDR3 DNA sequence: TGTGCCAGCATAACCGGGACAGGACCCTATGGCTACACCTTC. Amino acids: CASITGTGPYGYTF.

The chain recombines TRBV20-1 with TRBJ1-2; D may be TRBD1 (6 bases). This CDR3 is built from 10 residues. V was trimmed by 7 bases and J by 5 bases, leaving 8 bases between them. Per the germline V gene, CDR1 is DFQATT and CDR2 is SNEGSKA (reference sequence). CDR3 in DNA: TGCAGTGTGGGGGCGTATGGCTACACCTTC. It yields the protein CSVGAYGYTF.

At least ten counts were recorded for this clone. The J gene is TRBJ2-2, the V gene TRBV25-1; 7 bases agree with TRBD1. Unmatched junction bases numbered 5, after V lost 1 base and J lost 6 bases. CDR3 length equals 15 residues. In germline, CDR1 is MGHDK, CDR2 SYGVNS. The CDR3 region has the DNA TGTGCCAGCAGTGAATTTGAGGGGGCCTCCGGGGAGCTGTTTTTT. This gives the protein CASSEFEGASGELFF.

The rearrangement joins TRBV6-5 to TRBJ2-1; 7 bases map to TRBD2. CDR1 is MNHEY and CDR2 is SVGAGI in the germline V gene. The CDR3 is 12 residues long. V lost 5 bases and J lost 7; bases outside the gene matches: 2. In DNA, the CDR3 is TGTGCCAGCAGTCACGGGGGGAATGAGCAGTTCTTC. This translates into CASSHGGNEQFF.